A selection of T cell receptor beta chains follows, all from one sample in a study of T cell clonotyping in hematopoietic cell transplantation. Data came from immunoSEQ multiplex PCR; TCRdb stores just in-frame clones and leaves some out. Among nearly 11,000 clones listed, 40% to 50% were seen once. Specimen: PBMCs, collected 30 days after allogeneic stem cell transplant. Receptor source: a male patient between 45 and 60 years old who had an allogeneic stem cell transplant from an unrelated donor, so the T cells may come from the graft donor. Some clones in this sample may be carry-over from other donors' samples. CDR3s include the opening cysteine and the closing phenylalanine or tryptophan. D genes are given only for firm matches. Not every row has a clone size; where given, it reads once, few, many or a size class.

>14|TRBV30|-|TRBJ2-7|-
CAWRDLGSSYEQYF
TGTGCCTGGAGGGACCTGGGGAGCTCCTACGAGCAGTACTTC
>14|TRBV28|-|TRBJ1-5|medium-sized
CASSLDRGNQPQHF
TGTGCCAGCAGTTTAGACAGAGGCAATCAGCCCCAGCATTTT
>18|TRBV7-2|TRBD1|TRBJ1-2|-
CASSLARPLGQGAPGYTF
TGTGCCAGCAGCTTAGCCAGGCCTTTAGGACAGGGGGCGCCCGGCTACACCTTC
>15|TRBV6-5|-|TRBJ2-7|-
CASSPLWSRSYEQYF
TGTGCCAGCAGTCCCCTTTGGAGTCGCTCCTACGAGCAGTACTTC
>14|TRBV9|-|TRBJ2-2|-
CASSVGTYTGELFF
TGTGCCAGCAGCGTAGGCACGTACACCGGGGAGCTGTTTTTT
>14|TRBV2|-|TRBJ1-1|-
CASTPELSFTEAFF
TGTGCCAGCACCCCGGAGCTCTCCTTCACTGAAGCTTTCTTT
>14|TRBV11-2|TRBD1|TRBJ1-5|-
CASSRTGRGQPQHF
TGTGCCAGCAGCCGGACAGGGAGGGGTCAGCCCCAGCATTTT
>11|TRBV5-6|-|TRBJ2-7|medium-sized
CASSLGYEQYF
TGTGCCAGCAGCTTGGGGTACGAGCAGTACTTC
>12|TRBV30|-|TRBJ2-3|-
CAWSEASDTQYF
TGTGCCTGGAGTGAGGCCTCGGATACGCAGTATTTT
>14|TRBV6-4|-|TRBJ2-2|few
CASSVTTDTGELFF
TGTGCCAGCAGTGTTACTACTGACACCGGGGAGCTGTTTTTT
>16|TRBV5-1|-|TRBJ1-1|-
CASSSTPGGVHTEAFF
TGCGCCAGCAGCTCCACCCCCGGGGGTGTTCACACTGAAGCTTTCTTT
>12|TRBV30|-|TRBJ2-7|-
CAWNSMGVEQYF
TGTGCCTGGAATTCGATGGGCGTCGAGCAGTACTTC
>15|TRBV11-3|-|TRBJ2-2|-
CASSSTRWGDGELFF
TGTGCCAGCAGCTCCACCCGATGGGGGGACGGGGAGCTGTTTTTT
>14|TRBV25-1|TRBD1|TRBJ1-6|-
CASSAGTGGSPLHF
TGTGCCAGCAGTGCAGGGACAGGGGGTTCACCCCTCCACTTT
>13|TRBV30|-|TRBJ2-7|-
CAWSGGNSYEQYF
TGTGCCTGGAGTGGGGGAAACTCCTACGAGCAGTACTTC
>14|TRBV6-5|-|TRBJ1-3|medium-sized
CASSHVNSGNTIYF
TGTGCCAGCAGCCATGTCAACTCTGGAAACACCATATATTTT
>14|TRBV19|TRBD1|TRBJ2-5|-
CASSVTTGGETQYF
TGTGCCAGTAGTGTAACGACAGGGGGAGAGACCCAGTACTTC
>13|TRBV29-1|-|TRBJ1-5|-
CSVEAGWNQPQHF
TGCAGCGTTGAAGCGGGGTGGAATCAGCCCCAGCATTTT
>14|TRBV19|TRBD2|TRBJ2-3|few
CASNPGGRTDTQYF
TGTGCCAGTAATCCGGGAGGGCGCACAGATACGCAGTATTTT
>13|TRBV29-1|TRBD1|TRBJ2-7|-
CSASRTGTTEQYF
TGCAGCGCCTCTCGGACAGGGACGACCGAGCAGTACTTC
>13|TRBV9|-|TRBJ2-1|-
CASSVGQDDEQFF
TGTGCCAGCAGCGTAGGGCAGGACGATGAGCAGTTCTTC
>14|TRBV14|-|TRBJ1-1|-
CAGSLLGVVTEAFF
TGTGCCGGCAGCCTTCTGGGGGTAGTCACTGAAGCTTTCTTT
>16|TRBV27|TRBD1|TRBJ2-5|-
CASSLSWTGGRETQYF
TGTGCCAGCAGTTTATCATGGACAGGGGGCAGGGAGACCCAGTACTTC
>14|TRBV30|TRBD2|TRBJ2-7|-
CAWSVQREVNEQYF
TGTGCCTGGAGTGTACAGCGGGAGGTCAACGAGCAGTACTTC
>19|TRBV7-1|TRBD2|TRBJ2-2|-
CASSFPGLAGAPNTGELFF
TGTGCCAGCAGCTTCCCGGGACTAGCGGGGGCCCCGAACACCGGGGAGCTGTTTTTT
>13|TRBV30|-|TRBJ1-5|few
CAWSVGSNQPQHF
TGTGCCTGGAGTGTTGGCAGCAATCAGCCCCAGCATTTT
>15|TRBV28|-|TRBJ1-5|-
CASSTSGGGYQPQHF
TGTGCCAGCAGTACCTCGGGGGGGGGTTATCAGCCCCAGCATTTT
>14|TRBV25-1|-|TRBJ1-6|-
CASSEGGYNSPLHF
TGTGCCAGCAGTGAGGGGGGATATAATTCACCCCTCCACTTT
>15|TRBV13|TRBD1|TRBJ2-7|few
CASSLGLGQGGEQYF
TGTGCCAGCAGCTTAGGCCTTGGACAGGGGGGCGAGCAGTACTTC
>14|TRBV30|-|TRBJ1-5|-
CAWSVGYSNQPQHF
TGTGCCTGGAGTGTGGGGTATAGCAATCAGCCCCAGCATTTT
>13|TRBV10-3|TRBD2|TRBJ2-1|-
CAIREGVSNEQFF
TGTGCCATACGGGAGGGCGTCTCTAATGAGCAGTTCTTC
>14|TRBV5-1|-|TRBJ2-2|few
CASSLVQSTGELFF
TGCGCCAGCAGCTTGGTACAGTCCACCGGGGAGCTGTTTTTT
>14|TRBV10-1|TRBD1|TRBJ2-7|-
CASTAGGTSYEQYF
TGCGCCAGCACCGCAGGGGGCACCTCCTACGAGCAGTACTTC
>13|TRBV5-6|TRBD1|TRBJ2-7|-
CASSLYRGYEQYF
TGTGCCAGCAGCTTATACAGGGGGTACGAGCAGTACTTC
>13|TRBV30|TRBD1|TRBJ1-4|-
CAWTPWTGEKLFF
TGTGCCTGGACCCCCTGGACAGGGGAAAAACTGTTTTTT